The 21 T cell receptor beta chains listed next were all sequenced from one sample in a study of low-dose radiotherapy and immunotherapy resistance in tumors. Described time point: before trial treatment. cDNA synthesis used a TRAV/TRBV-specific primer set for both chains. TCR amplification involved 20 PCR cycles with a constant-region primer and V-primer adapter. TCRdb re-called the reads through MiXCR, storing one row per CDR3 protein. The sample records 30,000 to 50,000 distinct CDR3 sequences, 30% to 35% being singletons. The sequencing used PBMCs, collected before treatment. The receptors originated from a male donor with gallbladder cancer.

The V call is TRBV28, the J call TRBJ2-5; no reliable D call. CDR3 length: 13 amino acids. Germline CDR1 is MDHEN and CDR2 is SYDVKM. The V end lost 3 bases, the J end lost 6 bases, and 11 bases lay between the germline ends. In DNA form, the CDR3 reads TGTGCCAGCAGTTTTGGGAAGCCAAAGACCCAGTACTTC. Its translation: CASSFGKPKTQYF.

This clonotype was observed a handful of times. This chain uses TRBV14 with TRBJ2-1; D might be TRBD2 (5 bases). Germline CDR1 is SGHDN and CDR2 is FVKESK. Trimming stripped 5 bases from V and 8 bases from J, with 10 bases between. The CDR3 consists of 12 residues. CDR3 in amino acids: CASSGELYEQFF. The CDR3 DNA sequence: TGTGCCAGCAGCGGGGAGTTATATGAGCAGTTCTTC.

This clonotype has at least ten counts. This sequence joins TRBV29-1 and TRBJ2-3; D is perhaps TRBD1 or TRBD2 (5 bases each). The CDR3 totals 15 residues. Trimming stripped 5 bases from V and 3 bases from J, with 18 bases between. Germline CDR1 reads SQVTM; CDR2 reads ANQGSEA. CDR3 sequence reads: CSVKSWGRETDTQYF. The DNA for the CDR3 is TGCAGCGTTAAATCTTGGGGGAGAGAGACAGATACGCAGTATTTT.

In this sample, this clonotype turned up many times. The chain joins TRBV6-2 or TRBV6-3 to TRBJ2-1, with TRBD2 as a possible D gene (5 bases). Germline V CDR1 and CDR2: MNHEY, SVGEGT. The CDR3 sequence is 19 residues long. V lost 2 bases and J lost 3, with 23 bases in between. This chain's CDR3 is CASSYGGFGSGPGYNEQFF. CDR3 in DNA: TGTGCCAGCAGTTACGGTGGATTTGGGAGCGGCCCAGGCTACAATGAGCAGTTCTTC.

The rearrangement joins TRBV13 to TRBJ1-3; D not certain. Germline assignment: CDR1 PRHDT and CDR2 FYEKMQ (reference sequence). Trimming removed 5 bases from V and 9 bases from J, with 11 bases in between. This CDR3 contains 12 residues. The CDR3 region has the DNA TGTGCCAGCAGCGGAGTGGCTCCCACCATATATTTT. Encoded protein: CASSGVAPTIYF.

Many counts were recorded for this clonotype. This chain links TRBV19 with TRBJ2-6; no clear D gene. This CDR3 spans 15 amino acids. Germline loops: CDR1 LNHDA, CDR2 SQIVND (reference sequence). V shed 8 bases and J shed 4 bases, with 15 bases lying between them. The CDR3 sequence is CASSTARRGANVLTF. CDR3 in DNA: TGTGCCAGTTCGACGGCCAGGCGGGGGGCCAACGTCCTGACTTTC.

This clonotype came up many times. V and J are TRBV7-2 and TRBJ2-3; TRBD1 might be the D (6 bases). In germline, CDR1 is SGHTA, CDR2 FQGNSA. The CDR3 consists of 17 residues. V lost 0 bases and J lost 3, with 16 bases in between. CDR3 sequence (DNA): TGTGCCAGCAGCTTAGCGTCTAGGGTCACAGGGACAGATACGCAGTATTTT. Its translation: CASSLASRVTGTDTQYF.

At least ten counts were recorded for this clonotype. The gene calls are TRBV10-3 and TRBJ2-7, with D hard to call. The ends were cut back, 6 bases at V and 2 bases at J, with 8 bases in the middle. Germline CDR1 is ENHRY and CDR2 is SYGVKD. The CDR3 length is 12 residues. The CDR3 loop is CAISDNTYEQYF. The CDR3 coding sequence is TGTGCCATCAGCGACAATACCTACGAGCAGTACTTC.

This clonotype was seen at least ten times. The V gene is TRBV3-1, the J gene TRBJ2-3, with 9 bases that match TRBD1. This CDR3 is built from 15 residues. The J segment lost 2 bases and the V segment lost 4 bases, leaving 4 bases of the junction unmatched. Germline V lookup: CDR1 LGHDT, CDR2 YNNKEL (reference sequence). The CDR3 region has the DNA TGTGCCAGCAGCCCGGGACAGGGAGTCACAGATACGCAGTATTTT. Its translation is CASSPGQGVTDTQYF.

This clonotype was seen ten or more times. The V gene is TRBV11-2, the J gene TRBJ1-2; TRBD1 matches 8 bases. Germline values: CDR1 SGHAT, CDR2 FQNNGV. The CDR3 has 16 residues. The V and J ends lost 5 bases and 6 bases, in that order; junction bases with no gene match: 14. The DNA of the CDR3 is TGTGCCAGCAGCCGGCGTCAGGGGGCCAAACATAATGGCTACACCTTC. Its translation: CASSRRQGAKHNGYTF.

The chain combines TRBV24-1 with TRBJ2-3; 7 bases agree with TRBD1. V dropped 12 bases and J dropped 2; count of bases not matched to a gene: 13. Germline loops: CDR1 KGHDR, CDR2 SFDVKD. The CDR3 contains 15 residues. CDR3 in DNA: TGTGCCGCCCGAACCGGGACAGATCTCACAGATACGCAGTATTTT. Translated: CAARTGTDLTDTQYF.

This clonotype was seen only a few times. The chain has TRBV9 and TRBJ2-1, with 8 bases identical to TRBD2. The J segment lost 7 bases and the V segment lost 2 bases, leaving 8 bases of the junction unmatched. In germline, CDR1 is SGDLS, CDR2 YYNGEE. The CDR3 is 15 amino acids. CDR3 protein: CASSVDGGAANEQFF. The CDR3, as DNA: TGTGCCAGCAGCGTGGACGGGGGGGCGGCAAATGAGCAGTTCTTC.

This clonotype was picked up many times. J is TRBJ1-4 and V is TRBV12-3 or TRBV12-4, with 8 bases matching TRBD1. Trimming removed 5 bases from V and 7 bases from J; junction bases left unmatched: 9. The CDR3 runs to 15 residues. The CDR3 DNA sequence: TGTGCCAGCAGTCTCGCCGGGACAGGTACTGAAAAACTGTTTTTT. This codes for CASSLAGTGTEKLFF.

By sample fraction, this clonotype is medium-sized. The chain has TRBV28 and TRBJ1-5, with 8 bases lining up with TRBD1. CDR3 size: 14 residues. Germline V lookup: CDR1 MDHEN, CDR2 SYDVKM. The ends lost 4 bases at V and 6 bases at J; junction bases unmatched: 5. In DNA, the CDR3 is TGTGCCAGCAGTTATTCAGGGGGCGGTCAGCCCCAGCATTTT. Translating gives CASSYSGGGQPQHF.

The V gene is TRBV5-1, the J gene TRBJ2-7; possibly TRBD1 or TRBD2 for D (6 bases each). V was clipped by 4 bases and J by 4 bases, with 18 bases between them. The germline V gene has CDR1 SGHRS and CDR2 YFSETQ. The CDR3 consists of 15 residues. The CDR3 DNA sequence: TGCGCCAGCAGCCCCCTCGGGGGACACGGATACGAGCAGTACTTC. It codes for CASSPLGGHGYEQYF. Full variable domain (remainder filled in from reference TRBV5-1 and TRBJ2-7): KAGVTQTPRYLIKTRGQQVTLSCSPISGHRSVSWYQQTPGQGLQFLFEYFSETQRNKGNFPGRFSGRQFSNSRSEMNVSTLELGDSALYLCASSPLGGHGYEQYFGPGTRLTVT.

The chain employs TRBV28 and TRBJ1-1; no firm D call. The CDR3 extends over 15 amino acids. The V end was cut by 4 bases, the J end by 0 bases, with 12 bases between. Germline-derived CDR1 and CDR2 are MDHEN and SYDVKM. The CDR3 is CASSWEVAMNTEAFF. CDR3 nucleotides: TGTGCCAGCAGTTGGGAAGTCGCGATGAACACTGAAGCTTTCTTT.

Worth noting for this clonotype: No DNA is shown, since the ends of the CDR3 on it are uncertain; the CDR3 is the one TCRdb lists. This chain connects TRBV4-2 to TRBJ2-5; the table names TRBD2, a call not compared with the DNA. Germline V gene sequence: CDR1 LGHNA, CDR2 YNFKEQ. A total of 24 residues make up the CDR3, ends included. CDR3 region: CASSIYLCSVEDPNASGGTETQYF.

This clonotype was detected ten times or more. The rearrangement uses TRBV2 and TRBJ1-1; 8 nucleotides line up with TRBD1. Germline CDR1 is SNHLY and CDR2 is FYNNEI. V was pared by 6 bases and J by 11 bases, with 17 bases of the junction left unmatched. This CDR3 comprises 15 residues. DNA of the CDR3: TGTGCCAGCAGGGGAGCGACAGGGGTAGAGATGTGGGCTTTCTTT. It codes for CASRGATGVEMWAFF.

Notes on this clonotype: A far larger clone is only one base removed, so a read error is likely. This chain uses TRBV13 with TRBJ2-2; 8 nucleotides agree with TRBD2. Germline V gene lookup returns CDR1 PRHDT and CDR2 FYEKMQ (reference sequence). The length of the CDR3 is 17 residues. CDR3 in amino acids: CASSQDEREPDTGELCF. The CDR3 DNA follows: TGTGCCAGCAGCCAAGATGAGCGGGAGCCGGACACCGGGGAGCTGTGTTTT.

This clonotype has more than one count but fewer than ten. This rearrangement joins TRBV28 to TRBJ2-3; TRBD1 is a possible D gene (6 bases). The germline CDR1 and CDR2 sequences are MDHEN and SYDVKM. V gave up 2 bases and J gave up 4 bases, with 13 bases separating them. CDR3 length: 15 amino acids. The CDR3 nucleotides read TGTGCCAGCAGTTTAATGTTGGGGGCCTCAGATACGCAGTATTTT. Encoded protein: CASSLMLGASDTQYF.

The chain uses TRBV4-1 and TRBJ2-7; a possible D gene is TRBD1 (6 bases). Germline V CDR1 and CDR2: MGHRA, YSYEKL. There are 15 residues in the CDR3. V lost 0 bases to trimming and J lost 2 bases, with 11 bases between them. The CDR3 loop reads CASSQDRDITYEQYF. CDR3 bases: TGCGCCAGCAGCCAAGATCGGGACATCACCTACGAGCAGTACTTC.